Shown below are 8 T cell receptor beta chains from a single sample sequenced in a study of T cells after yellow fever vaccination. In TCRdb, the 5' RACE reads were re-called with MiXCR into one record per CDR3 protein. Here the sample spans around 600,000 distinct CDR3 sequences, 9% to 15% being singletons. The material was PBMCs, obtained on the day of the yellow fever booster vaccination. These receptor sequences come from a man aged 30 to 45 who received the YFV17D yellow fever vaccine.

The sample holds a few counts of this clonotype. The CDR3 DNA follows: TGTGCCAGCAGCTTTAGCGGACAGTCCTATGGCTACACCTTC. Its protein product is CASSFSGQSYGYTF. V gene TRBV7-9 combines with J gene TRBJ1-2; the D gene is possibly TRBD1 (6 bases). The CDR3 has 14 amino acids. The V gene's germline CDR1 is SEHNR and CDR2 FQNEAQ (reference sequence). V dropped 3 bases and J dropped 4 bases, with 12 bases sitting between them.

This clonotype was seen only a few times. CDR3 amino acids: CASSLQGGLTDTQYF. As DNA, the CDR3 is TGTGCCAGCAGCTTGCAAGGGGGCCTCACAGATACGCAGTATTTT. V gene TRBV7-3 combines with J gene TRBJ2-3, with 7 nucleotides matching TRBD1. Germline V lookup: CDR1 SGHTA, CDR2 FQGTGA. With V trimmed by 3 bases and J by 2 bases, 5 bases remained unmatched. The CDR3 is 15 amino acids.

This clonotype showed up many times. The rearrangement joins TRBV20-1 to TRBJ1-2; D is ambiguous. This CDR3 spans 11 amino acids. The germline V and J ends were trimmed by 2 bases and 4 bases, with 5 bases remaining between them. Germline V gene data show CDR1 as DFQATT and CDR2 as SNEGSKA (reference sequence). CDR3: CSARMTYGYTF. Written as DNA, the CDR3 is TGCAGTGCTAGAATGACCTATGGCTACACCTTC.

A few counts support this clonotype. This chain links TRBV15 with TRBJ2-5; D perhaps matches TRBD1 (5 bases). V was clipped by 5 bases and J by 1 base, with 8 bases between them. This CDR3 contains 13 residues. Per the germline V gene, CDR1 is LNHNV and CDR2 is YYDKDF (reference sequence). The CDR3 region is CATSPGFQETQYF. CDR3 bases: TGTGCCACCAGCCCAGGGTTCCAAGAGACCCAGTACTTC.

V and J are TRBV4-1 and TRBJ2-1, with D unclear. Trimming cost V 0 bases and J 4 bases, with 10 bases left between them. Germline V gives CDR1 MGHRA, CDR2 YSYEKL. The CDR3 totals 15 residues. DNA for the CDR3: TGCGCCAGCAGCCAAGAACAAAACACGTACAATGAGCAGTTCTTC. It specifies CASSQEQNTYNEQFF.

This clonotype was counted a few times. V usage is TRBV7-9 and J usage is TRBJ2-7; the match to TRBD2 covers 12 bases. Losses at the gene ends were 5 bases for V and 2 bases for J; bases not matched to a gene: 7. The CDR3 runs to 16 residues. The V gene's germline CDR1 is SEHNR and CDR2 FQNEAQ (reference sequence). The CDR3 DNA reads TGTGCCAGCAGCCGCGGACTAGCGGGAACCGCCTACGAGCAGTACTTC. Its protein is CASSRGLAGTAYEQYF.

This sequence joins TRBV30 and TRBJ2-7; TRBD1 is a possible D gene (7 bases). The CDR3 loop spans 13 amino acids. Germline V gene data show CDR1 as GTSNPN and CDR2 as SVGIG (reference sequence). V was clipped by 8 bases and J by 5 bases, with 19 bases between them. The CDR3 is CAVTGTLGNEQYF. As DNA, the CDR3 is TGTGCCGTGACAGGGACTCTCGGGAACGAGCAGTACTTC.

The V gene is TRBV7-9, the J gene TRBJ2-5, with D hard to call. Trimming shortened V by 5 bases and J by 2 bases, and 15 bases separated the two germline ends. CDR1 and CDR2 (germline): SEHNR, FQNEAQ (reference sequence). This CDR3 contains 15 residues. This CDR3 is CASSRDGDHQETQYF. CDR3 nucleotide sequence: TGTGCCAGCAGCAGGGATGGCGACCATCAAGAGACCCAGTACTTC.